The clone carrying this TCR beta chain was counted only a few times. The sample belongs to a study of T cells in Graves' hyperthyroidism and ophthalmopathy. CDR3 size: 15 residues. CDR1 is WSHSY, CDR2 SAAADI, per germline. The V end lost 0 bases, the J end lost 6 bases, and 12 bases lay between the germline ends. There were TCR beta CDR3 regions amplified from RNA transcripts. Primed by the HTBI set, a first-round RT-PCR was run on the TCR CDR3. TCRdb ran MiXCR on the multiplex PCR reads and lists one entry per CDR3 protein. The table lists approximately 410,000 distinct CDR3 sequences, roughly 14% of them singletons.

The chain combines TRBV10-2 with TRBJ1-5; maybe TRBD1 (5 bases). The TCR comes from a man younger than 35 with Graves' ophthalmopathy. The sequenced material came from blood. DNA of the CDR3: TGCGCCAGCAGTGAGTCGCCAGGGTCCAGTCAGCCCCAGCATTTT. This translates into CASSESPGSSQPQHF.